This TCR beta chain was captured by sequencing in a study of shared clonotypes between healthy human individuals. CD45RO-negative, CCR7-positively selected cells formed the naive CD8 fraction, excluding terminally differentiated effector memory CD45RA+ cells. Profiled with immunoSEQ multiplex PCR; TCRdb holds only in-frame clones, not every one. The sample has about 2.1 million clones, over 85% seen once. The clonotype was recovered from a man between 18 and 29 years old in good health. Some clones in this sample may be carry-over from other donors' samples. Sequencing was done on a sample of naive CD8+ T cells from PBMCs.

The CDR3 coding sequence is TGTGCCAGCAGCGTAGGTGTGGGGACCTCCTACGAGCAGTACTTC. It translates to CASSVGVGTSYEQYF. The rearrangement joins TRBV9 to TRBJ2-7; D is tentatively TRBD1 or TRBD2 (5 bases each). Germline assignment: CDR1 SGDLS and CDR2 YYNGEE. V lost 0 bases and J 0 bases, leaving 10 bases between the germline ends. CDR3 length: 15 amino acids.